This TCR beta chain was sequenced in a study of T cell repertoires in cytomegalovirus infection. Turning to the study itself: HLA-B-restricted CMV epitopes that are well studied, plus recently identified HLA-C-restricted ones, were used by the study. Public TCR beta signatures were indicative of both CMV infection and a matching HLA type. Study results and caveats: Across the ex vivo response, the dominant clonotypes were HLA-C-restricted CMV-specific TCR beta clonotypes. Cumulative frequency of public TCR beta families picked out carriers of CMV plus the relevant HLA.

Details on this clonotype: The antigen is not known.

This CDR3 spans 13 amino acids. Germline V CDR1 and CDR2: MNHEY, SVGAGI. TCRdb reprocessed the reads with MiXCR, giving one entry per CDR3 protein. The sample gives 350,000 to 400,000 distinct CDR3 sequences, roughly a third of which show up once; approximately 13% is in the top ten. The sequence derives from a human donor in good health (CMV status not recorded). Some clones in this sample may be carry-over from other donors' samples. The chain joins TRBV6-5 to TRBJ2-1, with 8 positions matching TRBD1. The sample was cultured PBMCs, taken from culture after CMV antigen stimulation. CDR3 protein: CASHRGWRDEQFF. The CDR3 DNA follows: TGTGCGTCGCACAGGGGGTGGAGGGATGAGCAGTTCTTC.